Listed below are T cell receptor beta chains from one sample, sequenced in a study of cytomegalovirus exposure and HLA in healthy donors. Produced via immunoSEQ multiplex PCR; TCRdb's table is partial and in-frame only. Of 150,000 to 200,000 clones detected, about two thirds appear once; the ten largest clones hold around 4.5%. Input material: PBMCs. The receptors here all came from a woman aged 18-35 years in good health and CMV-seropositive. The CDR3 runs from the conserved cysteine through the conserved F or W. The order of the fields is D gene, V gene, J gene, clone size, CDR3 DNA, CDR3 protein. A D gene is named only where the DNA matches it firmly. Where a row states a size, it is once, few, many or the class of an expanded clone; other rows omit it.

NA	TRBV5-6	TRBJ2-3	NA	TGTGCCAGCAGCCCCGGGGATAAACACACAGATACGCAGTATTTT	CASSPGDKHTDTQYF
NA	TRBV19	TRBJ2-1	NA	TGTGCCACCCAACGAAGATCGGGGTACAATGAGCAGTTCTTC	CATQRRSGYNEQFF
NA	TRBV2	TRBJ2-3	few	TGTGCCAGCAGTTACCTAACTAGCACAGATACGCAGTATTTT	CASSYLTSTDTQYF
NA	TRBV6-5	TRBJ2-1	once	TGTGCCAGCAGCCTACTCCGGGGGTCAAACAATGAGCAGTTCTTC	CASSLLRGSNNEQFF
TRBD1	TRBV19	TRBJ2-4	NA	TGTGCCAGTAGTTCCACAGGGGCGAAAAACATTCAGTACTTC	CASSSTGAKNIQYF
NA	TRBV18	TRBJ2-5	NA	TGTGCCAGCTCACCACCGATCTCCGGCCAAGAGACCCAGTACTTC	CASSPPISGQETQYF
NA	TRBV5-1	TRBJ1-2	NA	TGCGCCAGCAGCTCAGAAAACTATGGCTACACCTTC	CASSSENYGYTF
NA	TRBV13	TRBJ2-1	few	TGTGCCAGCAGCTTAGGACCGGTGCAGTTCTTC	CASSLGPVQFF
NA	TRBV5-1	TRBJ2-7	few	TGCGCCAGCAGCCCAAAATTCCGGGACACTTGGGACGAGCAGTACTTC	CASSPKFRDTWDEQYF
NA	TRBV27	TRBJ1-1	NA	TGTGCCAGCAGTTCCCTCGGCACTGAAGCTTTCTTT	CASSSLGTEAFF
NA	TRBV5-1	TRBJ2-1	NA	TGCGCCAGCAGCTTGGGGGGAGGATACAATGAGCAGTTCTTC	CASSLGGGYNEQFF
NA	TRBV2	TRBJ1-1	NA	TGTGCCAGCACCACCGGAGGGTCCAGCACTGAAGCTTTCTTT	CASTTGGSSTEAFF
TRBD1	TRBV27	TRBJ1-1	few	TGTGCCAGCAGTTCCCCGGGACAGGAAGCTTTCTTT	CASSSPGQEAFF
TRBD1	TRBV9	TRBJ2-7	NA	TGTGCCAGCAGCACCGGGACAGGGGTTTTCGAGCAGTACTTC	CASSTGTGVFEQYF
NA	TRBV4-1	TRBJ2-7	few	TGCGCCAGCAGCCAAGTTAGCTCCTACGAGCAGTACTTC	CASSQVSSYEQYF
NA	TRBV6-5	TRBJ2-7	NA	TGTGCCAGCAGCACTACCCCAATGCACGAGCAGTACTTC	CASSTTPMHEQYF
TRBD2	TRBV30	TRBJ2-7	NA	TGTGCCTGGAGTATGGGACTACGCTACGAGCAGTACTTC	CAWSMGLRYEQYF
NA	TRBV6-6	TRBJ1-2	NA	TGTGCCAGCTCACCGGACAGTCGCTATGGCTACACCTTC	CASSPDSRYGYTF
TRBD2	TRBV27	TRBJ2-1	once	TGTGCCAGCAGTTTATCCCTCTTAGCGGGAGGTTTTGTTGAGCAGTTCTTC	CASSLSLLAGGFVEQFF
NA	TRBV10-2	TRBJ2-1	NA	TGCGCCAGCCAATCCTACCATGAGCAGTTCTTC	CASQSYHEQFF
NA	TRBV25-1	TRBJ1-4	few	TGTGCCAGCAGTAAGTGGGGCACAACTAATGAAAAACTGTTTTTT	CASSKWGTTNEKLFF
NA	TRBV27	TRBJ2-7	few	TGTGCCAGCACTTGGGTAGAGGGCCACGAGCAGTACTTC	CASTWVEGHEQYF
TRBD2	TRBV4-1	TRBJ2-1	few	TGCGCCAGCAGCCACGGCGGACTAGCGGGGATTGAGCAGTTCTTC	CASSHGGLAGIEQFF
TRBD1	TRBV10-2	TRBJ1-1	NA	TGCGCCAGCAGTGGCTCCGGGACAGGGGAGGTTGAAGCTTTCTTT	CASSGSGTGEVEAFF
TRBD2	TRBV5-1	TRBJ2-7	NA	TGCGCCAGCAGCTGGTTACTAGCGGATTCCTACGAGCAGTACTTC	CASSWLLADSYEQYF
TRBD1	TRBV5-1	TRBJ2-7	once	TGCGCCAGCAGCTTGGCCAGGGACAGGGTCCCCTACGAGCAGTACTTC	CASSLARDRVPYEQYF
NA	TRBV2	TRBJ2-2	once	TGTGCCAGCCTACAGGGAACCGGGGAGCTGTTTTTT	CASLQGTGELFF
NA	TRBV6-1	TRBJ1-2	few	TGTGCCAGCAGTGAAAGAGCGTTCACTAACTATGGCTACACCTTC	CASSERAFTNYGYTF
NA	TRBV13	TRBJ2-7	NA	TGTGCCAGCACGGACACCAGGTCCTACGAGCAGTACTTC	CASTDTRSYEQYF
NA	TRBV7-9	TRBJ1-2	NA	TGTGCCAGCAGCTTAGGGGGCGCGGACTATGGCTACACCTTC	CASSLGGADYGYTF
TRBD2	TRBV5-4	TRBJ2-5	NA	TGTGCCAGCAGCGGACTCGGCTTACTAGCGGGGGGCCCCGAGACCCAGTACTTC	CASSGLGLLAGGPETQYF
TRBD1	TRBV13	TRBJ2-7	NA	TGTGCCAGCTCAGGACAGGGCTACGAGCAGTACTTC	CASSGQGYEQYF
TRBD2	TRBV25-1	TRBJ2-7	NA	TGTGCCAGCAGTGAGCGGGGGGGCTACGAGCAGTACTTC	CASSERGGYEQYF
TRBD1	TRBV13	TRBJ2-3	NA	TGTGCCAGCAGTGCGCCAGGGGGTAGCACAGATACGCAGTATTTT	CASSAPGGSTDTQYF
NA	TRBV10-1	TRBJ2-7	NA	TGCGCCAGCAGCCCCGTAGGGGCTGGAACGTACGAGCAGTACTTC	CASSPVGAGTYEQYF
NA	TRBV6-5	TRBJ1-6	few	TGTGCCAGCAGAGAGGCACAGGATCGGTATCGGCCCCTCCACTTT	CASREAQDRYRPLHF
TRBD1	TRBV29-1	TRBJ1-6	NA	TGCAGCGGCCGGACAGGCAGAGACTCACCCCTCCACTTT	CSGRTGRDSPLHF
NA	TRBV13	TRBJ2-1	few	TGTGCCAGCAGCTCCCGTAGCAATGAGCAGTTCTTC	CASSSRSNEQFF
TRBD2	TRBV28	TRBJ2-1	few	TGTGCCAGCAGTCCTTGGACTAGCGGGACCGTAAAGCAGTTCTTC	CASSPWTSGTVKQFF
NA	TRBV5-1	TRBJ1-4	NA	TGCGCCAGCAGCTTCGGGGGAGGGTCTGCGCGTAAGGAAAAACTGTTTTTT	CASSFGGGSARKEKLFF
NA	TRBV6-1	TRBJ1-2	NA	TGTGCCAGCAGTGAGCCACGGAGGCTGAACGGCTACACCTTC	CASSEPRRLNGYTF
NA	TRBV4-1	TRBJ2-1	NA	TGCGCCAGCAGCCAAGTTATAGACAGCCTCTTTGACAATGAGCAGTTCTTC	CASSQVIDSLFDNEQFF
TRBD2	TRBV27	TRBJ2-7	NA	TGTGCCAGCAGTCCCTTGGCGGGAGGCTCCGAGCAGTACTTC	CASSPLAGGSEQYF
TRBD1	TRBV25-1	TRBJ1-1	NA	TGTGCCAGCAGTGAGGGGCAGGGGGAGAGGACTGAAGCTTTCTTT	CASSEGQGERTEAFF
TRBD2	TRBV6-5	TRBJ2-2	NA	TGTGCCAGCAGTCGGACTAGCGGGAAGGACGGGGAGCTGTTTTTT	CASSRTSGKDGELFF
NA	TRBV19	TRBJ1-1	NA	TGTGCCAGTAGTTTTTTGGGGCTGGGGGCTTTCTTT	CASSFLGLGAFF
NA	TRBV6-5	TRBJ2-7	once	TGTGCCAGCAGTTACTCGGGCACCACTTCCTACGAGCAGTACTTC	CASSYSGTTSYEQYF
NA	TRBV9	TRBJ2-2	NA	TGTGCCAGCAGCGTGCAGGGCACCGGGGAGCTGTTTTTT	CASSVQGTGELFF
NA	TRBV5-1	TRBJ2-1	NA	TGCGCCAGCAGCTTCAGGGAATACAATGAGCAGTTCTTC	CASSFREYNEQFF
TRBD1	TRBV11-2	TRBJ2-5	few	TGTGCCAGCAGCTTAATACAGGGGTTGGCTAGACCTCTGCGGGAGACCCAGTACTTC	CASSLIQGLARPLRETQYF
NA	TRBV6-8	TRBJ2-6	NA	TGTGCCAGCAGATCTTTCCCGGGAAGAGGGGCCAACGTCCTGACTTTC	CASRSFPGRGANVLTF
NA	TRBV6-1	TRBJ1-5	NA	TGTGCCAGCAGCGAAAAGACAGGTTATAGCAATCAGCCCCAGCATTTT	CASSEKTGYSNQPQHF